This paragraph covers one T cell receptor beta chain sequence. The CDR3 has 14 residues. With 8 bases clipped from V and 5 bases from J, the junction kept 9 bases outside the gene matches. CDR1 and CDR2 (germline): MNHNS, SASEGT. This sample was taken from a study of cytomegalovirus exposure and HLA in healthy donors. Those who donated were healthy bone marrow donors. PCR used 60 Vbeta primers and 13 Jbeta primers. Methods used by the authors: Counted up in a later analysis, unique TCR beta chains came to some 80 million, with about 10 million shared. TCRdb's table, derived via immunoSEQ multiplex PCR, lists solely in-frame clones and lacks some. The DNA was the basis for D and trimming; V, J and clone size are from that table. The sample includes roughly 140,000 clones, roughly 80% seen only once; the top ten take 3.5%.

Material: PBMCs. The chain employs TRBV6-1 and TRBJ1-1; 9 bases fit TRBD1. This clonotype was sampled from a human donor in good health. CDR3 bases: TGTGCCAGCCTCCGGGGACAGGGCGGAACTGAAGCTTTCTTT. Protein product: CASLRGQGGTEAFF.